The following is a T cell receptor (beta chain) sequence with its context. The data are from a study of blood T cell repertoires in COVID-19. Across the whole study: The United States, Italy and Spain supplied acute and convalescent COVID-19 samples.

Data came from immunoSEQ multiplex PCR; TCRdb stores just in-frame clones and leaves some out. This sample has about 160,000 clones, with under 85% found just once. CDR1 and CDR2 (germline): LGHNA, YSLEER. The length of the CDR3 is 13 residues. The V end was cut by 0 bases, the J end by 6 bases, with 7 bases between. The sequenced sample consisted of peripheral blood. The chain combines TRBV4-3 with TRBJ2-3; D is unclear. This TCR was sampled from a man in his sixties who had recovered from COVID-19. The CDR3 reads CASSQDLGDTQYF. The CDR3 DNA reads TGCGCCAGCAGCCAAGATCTCGGGGATACGCAGTATTTT.